The TCR beta chain described here comes from a study of blood T cell repertoires in COVID-19. In the source study's methods: Nucleated cell number was recorded as an estimate derived from reference gene primer amplification. Produced via immunoSEQ multiplex PCR; TCRdb's table is partial and in-frame only. V and J calls and clone size follow that table, whereas D and trimming were derived from the DNA. This table holds 110,000 or so clones, about nine tenths found once. This CDR3 region has 14 residues. Trimming pared 0 bases from V and 9 bases from J, leaving 12 bases between. The germline V gene has CDR1 SGHAT and CDR2 FQNNGV.

The chain employs TRBV11-2 and TRBJ1-5; D possibly corresponds to TRBD1 (6 bases). Sequencing input: peripheral blood. This receptor was taken from a human donor in a cohort sampled during active COVID-19. The CDR3: CASSLETGRGPQHF. The CDR3 DNA reads TGTGCCAGCAGCTTAGAGACAGGAAGAGGGCCCCAGCATTTT.